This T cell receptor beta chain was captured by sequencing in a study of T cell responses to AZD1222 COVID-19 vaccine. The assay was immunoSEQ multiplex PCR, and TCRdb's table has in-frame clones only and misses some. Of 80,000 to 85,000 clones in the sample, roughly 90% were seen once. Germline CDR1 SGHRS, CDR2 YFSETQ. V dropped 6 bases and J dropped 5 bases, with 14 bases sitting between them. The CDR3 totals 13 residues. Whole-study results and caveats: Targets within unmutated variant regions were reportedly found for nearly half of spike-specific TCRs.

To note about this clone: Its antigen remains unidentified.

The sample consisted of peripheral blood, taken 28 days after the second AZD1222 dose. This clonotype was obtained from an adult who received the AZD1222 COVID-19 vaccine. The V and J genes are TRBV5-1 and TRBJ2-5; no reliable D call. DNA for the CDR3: TGCGCCAGCACCTTTGTAGGAGCGGAGACCCAGTACTTC. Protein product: CASTFVGAETQYF.